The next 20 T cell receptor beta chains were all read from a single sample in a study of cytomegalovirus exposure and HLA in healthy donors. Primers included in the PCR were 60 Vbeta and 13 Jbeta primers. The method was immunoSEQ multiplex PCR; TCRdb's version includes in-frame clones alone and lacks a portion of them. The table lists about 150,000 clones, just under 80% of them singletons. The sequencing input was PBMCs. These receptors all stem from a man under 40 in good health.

CDR3 sequence reads: CASSPGVTNEKLFF. For the CDR3, the DNA is TGTGCCAGTAGTCCAGGGGTGACTAATGAAAAACTGTTTTTT. The chain links TRBV19 to TRBJ1-4; possibly TRBD1 for D (6 bases). Trimming pared 5 bases from V and 2 bases from J, leaving 9 bases between. CDR3 length equals 14 residues. The germline V gene encodes CDR1 LNHDA and CDR2 SQIVND (reference sequence).

The CDR3 reads CASSSYLSTEAFF. The DNA for the CDR3 is TGTGCCAGCAGCTCCTACTTGTCCACTGAAGCTTTCTTT. J is TRBJ1-1 and V is TRBV7-3; D is uncertain. Trimming stripped 4 bases from V and 4 bases from J, with 10 bases between. Germline CDR1 SGHTA, CDR2 FQGTGA. The CDR3 extends over 13 amino acids.

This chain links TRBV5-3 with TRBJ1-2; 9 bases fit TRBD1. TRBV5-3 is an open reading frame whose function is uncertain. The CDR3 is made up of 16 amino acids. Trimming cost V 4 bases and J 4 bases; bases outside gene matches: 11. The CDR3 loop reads CARSTGQGGKFYGYTF. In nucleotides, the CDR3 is TGTGCCAGAAGCACGGGACAGGGAGGGAAATTCTATGGCTACACCTTC.

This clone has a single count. The CDR3 sequence: CASSPGEARETQYF. The CDR3 nucleotides are TGTGCCAGCAGCCCCGGGGAGGCGCGAGAGACCCAGTACTTC. J is TRBJ2-5 and V is TRBV7-2, with D tentatively TRBD2 (6 bases). The CDR3 extends over 14 amino acids. V was trimmed by 5 bases and J by 4 bases, leaving 14 bases between them. CDR1 SGHTA and CDR2 FQGNSA come from the germline V gene. The variable domain in full, completed from reference TRBV7-2 and TRBJ2-5, reads GAGVSQSPSNKVTEKGKDVELRCDPISGHTALYWYRQSLGQGLEFLIYFQGNSAPDKSGLPSDRFSAERTGGSVSTLTIQRTQQEDSAVYLCASSPGEARETQYFGPGTRLLVL.

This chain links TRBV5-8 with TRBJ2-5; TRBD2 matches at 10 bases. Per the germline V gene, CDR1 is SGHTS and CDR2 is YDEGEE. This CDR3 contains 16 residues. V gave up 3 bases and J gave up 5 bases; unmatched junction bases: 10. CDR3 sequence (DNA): TGTGCCAGCAGCTGGGGTTCAGCGGGAGGGTTGGAGACCCAGTACTTC. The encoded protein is CASSWGSAGGLETQYF.

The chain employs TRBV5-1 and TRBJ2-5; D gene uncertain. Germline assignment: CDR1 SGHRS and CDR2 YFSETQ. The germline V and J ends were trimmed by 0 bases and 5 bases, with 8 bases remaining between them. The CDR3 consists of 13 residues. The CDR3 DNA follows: TGCGCCAGCAGCTTGGCCGGTTCGGAGACCCAGTACTTC. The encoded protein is CASSLAGSETQYF.

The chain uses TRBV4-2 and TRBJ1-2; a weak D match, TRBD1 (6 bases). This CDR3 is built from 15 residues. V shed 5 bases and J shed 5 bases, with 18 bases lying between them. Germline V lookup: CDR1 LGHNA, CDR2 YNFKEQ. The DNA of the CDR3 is TGTGCCAGCAGCTCAGATACAGGGTCCGTATATGGCTACACCTTC. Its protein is CASSSDTGSVYGYTF.

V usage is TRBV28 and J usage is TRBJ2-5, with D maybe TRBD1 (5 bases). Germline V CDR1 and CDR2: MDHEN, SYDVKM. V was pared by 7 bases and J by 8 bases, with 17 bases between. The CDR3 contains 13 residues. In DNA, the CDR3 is TGTGCCAGCACCCAAGGGGTGCCCCCCACCCAGTACTTC. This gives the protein CASTQGVPPTQYF. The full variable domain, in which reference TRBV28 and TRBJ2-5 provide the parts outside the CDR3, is DVKVTQSSRYLVKRTGEKVFLECVQDMDHENMFWYRQDPGLGLRLIYFSYDVKMKEKGDIPEGYSVSREKKERFSLILESASTNQTSMYLCASTQGVPPTQYFGPGTRLLVL.

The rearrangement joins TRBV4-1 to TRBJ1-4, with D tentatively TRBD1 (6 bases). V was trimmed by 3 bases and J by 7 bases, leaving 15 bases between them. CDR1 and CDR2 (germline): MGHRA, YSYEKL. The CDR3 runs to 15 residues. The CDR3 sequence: CASSQIPQGTEKLFF. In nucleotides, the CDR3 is TGCGCCAGCAGCCAGATCCCTCAGGGGACTGAAAAACTGTTTTTT.

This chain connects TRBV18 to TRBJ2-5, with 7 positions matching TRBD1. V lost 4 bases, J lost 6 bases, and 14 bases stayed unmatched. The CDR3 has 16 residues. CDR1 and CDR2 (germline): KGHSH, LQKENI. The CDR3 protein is CASSLRRDSLVQTQYF. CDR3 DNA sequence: TGTGCCAGCTCACTACGCCGGGACAGCCTCGTACAGACCCAGTACTTC. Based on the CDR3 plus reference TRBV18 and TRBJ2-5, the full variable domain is NAGVMQNPRHLVRRRGQEARLRCSPMKGHSHVYWYRQLPEEGLKFMVYLQKENIIDESGMPKERFSAEFPKEGPSILRIQQVVRGDSAAYFCASSLRRDSLVQTQYFGPGTRLLVL.

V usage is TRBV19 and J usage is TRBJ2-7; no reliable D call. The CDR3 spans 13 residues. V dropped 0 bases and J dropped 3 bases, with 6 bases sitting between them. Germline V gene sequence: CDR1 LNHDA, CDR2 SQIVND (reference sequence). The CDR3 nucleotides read TGTGCCAGTAGTATAGATGGGCTCTACGAGCAGTACTTC. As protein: CASSIDGLYEQYF.

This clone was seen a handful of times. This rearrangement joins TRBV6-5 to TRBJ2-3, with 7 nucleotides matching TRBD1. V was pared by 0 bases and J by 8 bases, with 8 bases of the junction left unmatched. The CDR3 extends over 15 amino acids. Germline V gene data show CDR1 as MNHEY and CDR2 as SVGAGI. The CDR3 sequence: CASSYSRGTDGTQYF. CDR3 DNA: TGTGCCAGCAGTTACTCGAGAGGGACAGACGGTACGCAGTATTTT.

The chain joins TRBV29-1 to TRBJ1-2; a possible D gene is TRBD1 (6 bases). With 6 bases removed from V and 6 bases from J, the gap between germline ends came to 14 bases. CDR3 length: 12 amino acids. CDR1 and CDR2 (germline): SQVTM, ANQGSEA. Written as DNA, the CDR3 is TGCAGCGTGGGGGGGCAGAATAATGGCTACACCTTC. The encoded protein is CSVGGQNNGYTF. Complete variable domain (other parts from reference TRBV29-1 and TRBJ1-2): SAVISQKPSRDICQRGTSLTIQCQVDSQVTMMFWYRQQPGQSLTLIATANQGSEATYESGFVIDKFPISRPNLTFSTLTVSNMSPEDSSIYLCSVGGQNNGYTFGSGTRLTVV.

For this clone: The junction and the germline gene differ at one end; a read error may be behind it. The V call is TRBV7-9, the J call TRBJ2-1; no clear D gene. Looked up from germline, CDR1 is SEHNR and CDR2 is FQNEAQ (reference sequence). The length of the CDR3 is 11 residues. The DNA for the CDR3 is TGTTCCAGCAGCTTATTAAATGAGCAGTTCTTC. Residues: CSSSLLNEQFF. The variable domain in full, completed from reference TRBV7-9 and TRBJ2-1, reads DTGVSQNPRHKITKRGQNVTFRCDPISEHNRLYWYRQTLGQGPEFLTYFQNEAQLEKSRLLSDRFSAERPKGSFSTLEIQRTEQGDSAMYLCSSSLLNEQFFGPGTRLTVL.

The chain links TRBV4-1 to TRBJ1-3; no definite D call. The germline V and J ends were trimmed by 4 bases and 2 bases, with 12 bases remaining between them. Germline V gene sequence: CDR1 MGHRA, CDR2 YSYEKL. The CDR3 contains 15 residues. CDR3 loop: CASSLLRSTGNTIYF. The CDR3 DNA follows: TGCGCCAGCAGCCTTCTCAGGTCAACTGGAAACACCATATATTTT.

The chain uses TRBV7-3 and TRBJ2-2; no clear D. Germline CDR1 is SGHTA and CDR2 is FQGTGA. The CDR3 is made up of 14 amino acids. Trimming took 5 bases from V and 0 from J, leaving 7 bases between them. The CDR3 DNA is TGTGCCAGCAGCCCTCGGTCGAACACCGGGGAGCTGTTTTTT. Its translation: CASSPRSNTGELFF.

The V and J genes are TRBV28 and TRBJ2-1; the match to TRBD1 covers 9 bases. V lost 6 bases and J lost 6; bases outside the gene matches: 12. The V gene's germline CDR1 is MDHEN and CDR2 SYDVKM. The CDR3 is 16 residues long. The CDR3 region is CASRATGTGIANEQFF. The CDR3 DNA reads TGTGCCAGCAGAGCTACCGGGACAGGGATAGCCAATGAGCAGTTCTTC.

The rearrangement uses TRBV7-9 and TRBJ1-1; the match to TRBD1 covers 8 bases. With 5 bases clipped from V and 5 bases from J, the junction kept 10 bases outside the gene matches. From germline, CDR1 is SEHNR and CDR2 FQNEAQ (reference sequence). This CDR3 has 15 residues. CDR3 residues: CASSVDRGVATEAFF. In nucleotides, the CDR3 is TGTGCCAGCAGCGTAGACAGGGGCGTCGCTACTGAAGCTTTCTTT. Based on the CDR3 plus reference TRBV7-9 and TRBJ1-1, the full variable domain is DTGVSQNPRHKITKRGQNVTFRCDPISEHNRLYWYRQTLGQGPEFLTYFQNEAQLEKSRLLSDRFSAERPKGSFSTLEIQRTEQGDSAMYLCASSVDRGVATEAFFGQGTRLTVV.

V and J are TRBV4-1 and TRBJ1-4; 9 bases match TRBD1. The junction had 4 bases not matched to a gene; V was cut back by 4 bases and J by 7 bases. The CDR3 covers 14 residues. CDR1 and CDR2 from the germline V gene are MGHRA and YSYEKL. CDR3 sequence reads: CASSRGTGSEKLFF. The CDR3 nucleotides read TGCGCCAGCAGCCGAGGGACAGGGAGTGAAAAACTGTTTTTT.

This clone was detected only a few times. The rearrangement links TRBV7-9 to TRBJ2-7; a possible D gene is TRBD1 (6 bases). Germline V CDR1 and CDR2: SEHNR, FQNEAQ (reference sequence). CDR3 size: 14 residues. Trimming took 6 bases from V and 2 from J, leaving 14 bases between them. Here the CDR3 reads CASSVQGPTYEQYF. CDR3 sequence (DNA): TGTGCCAGCAGTGTCCAGGGGCCTACCTACGAGCAGTACTTC.